A single sample is the source of the 14 T cell receptor beta chains below, sequenced in a study of T cell changes during pregnancy in multiple sclerosis (dated by TCRdb to the late 2010s). Receptors were amplified or captured by the immunoSEQ multiplex PCR assay. As stored in TCRdb, this immuneACCESS dataset retains in-frame rearrangements with V and J assigned. A fraction of the clones does not appear; measured against another copy, unresolved V genes explain less than half of the discrepancy, and the remainder lacks a known reason. A total of roughly 15,000 clones appear in this sample, 84% of them only once. Of the sample, about a tenth is held by the ten largest clones. Sequenced here: CD8+ T cells from peripheral blood mononuclear cells, sampled in the second trimester of pregnancy. These receptors originate from a female donor in good health, enrolled as a control in a pregnancy study.

The chain employs TRBV9 and TRBJ1-3; possible D gene TRBD1, 6 bases. Between the trimmed V and J ends, which lost 4 bases and 1 base, there was a span of 18 bases. Germline CDR1 is SGDLS and CDR2 is YYNGEE. This CDR3 contains 17 residues. Here the CDR3 reads CASSHTTLQGSGNTIYF. The CDR3 bases are TGTGCCAGCAGCCACACGACCTTACAGGGTTCTGGAAACACCATATATTTT. The whole variable domain, remainder taken from reference TRBV9 and TRBJ1-3, is DSGVTQTPKHLITATGQRVTLRCSPRSGDLSVYWYQQSLDQGLQFLIQYYNGEERAKGNILERFSAQQFPDLHSELNLSSLELGDSALYFCASSHTTLQGSGNTIYFGEGSWLTVV.

The rearrangement links TRBV6-6 to TRBJ2-7, with D possibly matching TRBD1 (5 bases). V was clipped by 7 bases and J by 5 bases, with 12 bases between them. The germline V gene encodes CDR1 MNHNY and CDR2 SVGAGI (reference sequence). CDR3 length: 12 amino acids. The CDR3 protein is CASKLDTHEQYF. The CDR3 DNA is TGTGCCAGCAAATTGGACACCCACGAGCAGTACTTC.

The chain combines TRBV28 with TRBJ1-1; tentatively, D is TRBD1 (5 bases). This CDR3 has 12 amino acids. V was clipped by 6 bases and J by 8 bases, with 13 bases between them. Germline-derived CDR1 and CDR2 are MDHEN and SYDVKM. The CDR3 coding sequence is TGTGCCAGCAGAATTCCCCCAGGGGAAGCTTTCTTT. It is translated as CASRIPPGEAFF.

The chain carries TRBV28 and TRBJ2-4, with D hard to call. Trimming removed 6 bases at V and 7 bases at J, with 13 bases between. This CDR3 has 13 residues. The germline V gene has CDR1 MDHEN and CDR2 SYDVKM. In DNA, the CDR3 is TGTGCCAGCAGCGGTCCTCAGAGGAACATTCAGTACTTC. Translation gives CASSGPQRNIQYF.

With regard to this clone: Other nucleotide sequences in the sample specify the same CDR3. The chain joins TRBV7-9 to TRBJ2-7; unclear D gene. Germline V lookup: CDR1 SEHNR, CDR2 FQNEAQ (reference sequence). This CDR3 spans 12 amino acids. Trimming removed 5 bases from V and 3 bases from J, with 8 bases in between. In DNA, the CDR3 is TGTGCCAGCAGCGAAACGGGCTACGAGCAGTACTTC. It specifies CASSETGYEQYF.

By proportion, this clone is medium-sized. This chain connects TRBV18 to TRBJ2-3, with a tentative D call TRBD1 (6 bases). The V end was cut by 6 bases, the J end by 4 bases, with 17 bases between. Germline loops: CDR1 KGHSH, CDR2 LQKENI. The CDR3 totals 15 residues. This CDR3 reads CASSPTRGIADTQYF. Here the CDR3 DNA reads TGTGCCAGCTCTCCGACAAGGGGGATAGCAGATACGCAGTATTTT.

V is TRBV19 and J is TRBJ2-2; D unclear. There are 17 residues in the CDR3. Germline V lookup: CDR1 LNHDA, CDR2 SQIVND (reference sequence). Deletions cut 0 bases from V and 1 base from J, with 12 bases between. CDR3: CASSIDHGRLNTGELFF. CDR3 nucleotide sequence: TGTGCCAGTAGTATAGATCACGGCAGGCTGAACACCGGGGAGCTGTTTTTT.

The chain links TRBV15 to TRBJ1-2; 10 bases line up with TRBD1. The CDR3 runs 18 residues. Trimming took 0 bases from V and 3 from J; bases not matched to a gene: 10. Germline V gene data show CDR1 as LNHNV and CDR2 as YYDKDF (reference sequence). CDR3 nucleotides: TGTGCCACCAGCAGAGATGTAAGACAGGGGGCATGGGACTATGGCTACACCTTC. Its protein product is CATSRDVRQGAWDYGYTF.

The rearrangement links TRBV28 to TRBJ2-7; tentatively, D is TRBD2 (6 bases). The germline V gene has CDR1 MDHEN and CDR2 SYDVKM. V was cut by 6 bases and J by 3 bases, with 12 bases left in between. The CDR3 contains 13 residues. The CDR3 coding sequence is TGTGCCAGCAGGAAGGGGACTGGCTACGAGCAGTACTTC. The encoded protein is CASRKGTGYEQYF.

This chain joins TRBV7-6 and TRBJ1-1; D remains unclear. This CDR3 is 13 amino acids long. CDR1 and CDR2 (germline): SGHVS, FNYEAQ. The V and J ends lost 6 bases and 0 bases respectively, with 8 bases between them. CDR3 nucleotides: TGTGCCAGCAGTTCATTCATGAACACTGAAGCTTTCTTT. Translation: CASSSFMNTEAFF. Combining the CDR3 with reference TRBV7-6 and TRBJ1-1 gives the whole variable domain GAGVSQSPRYKVTKRGQDVALRCDPISGHVSLYWYRQALGQGPEFLTYFNYEAQQDKSGLPNDRFSAERPEGSISTLTIQRTEQRDSAMYRCASSSFMNTEAFFGQGTRLTVV.

Note on this clone: A read error is the likely source, as a far larger clone sits one nucleotide away. Other nucleotide sequences from this sample produce the same CDR3. The rearrangement links TRBV29-1 to TRBJ1-2; 7 bases align to TRBD1. Germline V gene lookup returns CDR1 SQVTM and CDR2 ANQGSEA. The CDR3 has 14 amino acids. V lost 4 bases to trimming and J lost 5 bases; unmatched junction nucleotides: 10. The CDR3: CSVGQGDRSYGYTF. The DNA for the CDR3 is TGCAGCGTTGGACAGGGAGATCGTTCTTATGGCTACACCTTC. Combining the CDR3 with reference TRBV29-1 and TRBJ1-2 gives the whole variable domain SAVISQKPSRDICQRGTSLTIQCQVDSQVTMMFWYRQQPGQSLTLIATANQGSEATYESGFVIDKFPISRPNLTFSTLTVSNMSPEDSSIYLCSVGQGDRSYGYTFGSGTRLTVV.

The chain couples TRBV4-3 to TRBJ1-1; 7 bases match TRBD1. Losses at the gene ends were 5 bases for V and 8 bases for J; bases not matched to a gene: 14. The CDR3 sequence is 15 residues long. Germline V CDR1 and CDR2: LGHNA, YSLEER. CDR3 amino acids: CASSSVQGQLLEAFF. In nucleotides, the CDR3 is TGCGCCAGCAGCTCCGTACAGGGACAGCTACTAGAAGCTTTCTTT.

The chain has TRBV15 and TRBJ2-2; D ambiguous. V was clipped by 7 bases and J by 4 bases, with 10 bases between them. CDR3 length: 13 amino acids. Germline CDR1 LNHNV, CDR2 YYDKDF (reference sequence). CDR3 bases: TGTGCCACCACCCACCCGCGCACCGGGGAGCTGTTTTTT. This translates into CATTHPRTGELFF.

This chain connects TRBV5-5 to TRBJ2-1, with 13 bases lining up with TRBD2. Germline assignment: CDR1 SGHKS and CDR2 YYEKEE (reference sequence). The CDR3 is made up of 15 amino acids. J gave up 9 bases and V 2 bases, and 5 bases lay outside the gene matches. CDR3 protein: CASSLGTSGVSEQFF. DNA for the CDR3: TGTGCCAGCAGCTTAGGGACTAGCGGGGTAAGTGAGCAGTTCTTC.